What follows is one TCR beta chain and its context. This specimen comes from a study of blood T cell repertoires in COVID-19. Study in general: Material from acute and convalescent COVID-19 was sourced from the United States, Italy and Spain.

Original methodology: Using reference gene primer amplification, nucleated cell counts were estimated. The method was immunoSEQ multiplex PCR; TCRdb's version includes in-frame clones alone and lacks a portion of them. V and J calls and clone size are given by that table; D and trimming were obtained from the DNA. The sample includes more than 80,000 clones, about four fifths of them seen just once. V lost 5 bases and J lost 5; bases outside the gene matches: 2. This CDR3 has 13 amino acids. Per germline, CDR1 SNHLY and CDR2 FYNNEI. This chain connects TRBV2 to TRBJ2-2; 7 nucleotides align to TRBD2. Sample: peripheral blood. This sequence originates from a woman in her sixties or seventies with acute or convalescent COVID-19. CDR3: CASSYSGTGELFF. In DNA form, the CDR3 reads TGTGCCAGCAGTTATAGCGGGACCGGGGAGCTGTTTTTT.